This T cell receptor (beta chain) was sequenced for a study of early T cells in non-severe SARS-CoV-2 infection. Across the study: The authors sequenced bulk RNA from unsorted whole blood, leaving chains unpaired.

MiXCR was run by TCRdb on the 5' RACE reads, yielding one entry per CDR3 protein. The top ten clones hold 7.8% of a sample with about 22,000 distinct CDR3 sequences, more than 3.5% of them seen once. This clonotype rates as medium-sized (0.01 to 0.1%). This TCR came from an adult who was a healthcare worker with PCR-confirmed SARS-CoV-2 infection or an uninfected control (not recorded which). Sequencing used whole blood.

This CDR3 reads CASSQDRPRESYNEQFF. CDR3 in DNA: TGTGCCAGCAGCCAAGATCGCCCCCGGGAGTCCTACAATGAGCAGTTCTTC. V is TRBV3-2 and J is TRBJ2-1; no DNA check was done on the table's D call, TRBD1. TRBV3-2 is reported as a pseudogene. CDR3 length: 17 residues.